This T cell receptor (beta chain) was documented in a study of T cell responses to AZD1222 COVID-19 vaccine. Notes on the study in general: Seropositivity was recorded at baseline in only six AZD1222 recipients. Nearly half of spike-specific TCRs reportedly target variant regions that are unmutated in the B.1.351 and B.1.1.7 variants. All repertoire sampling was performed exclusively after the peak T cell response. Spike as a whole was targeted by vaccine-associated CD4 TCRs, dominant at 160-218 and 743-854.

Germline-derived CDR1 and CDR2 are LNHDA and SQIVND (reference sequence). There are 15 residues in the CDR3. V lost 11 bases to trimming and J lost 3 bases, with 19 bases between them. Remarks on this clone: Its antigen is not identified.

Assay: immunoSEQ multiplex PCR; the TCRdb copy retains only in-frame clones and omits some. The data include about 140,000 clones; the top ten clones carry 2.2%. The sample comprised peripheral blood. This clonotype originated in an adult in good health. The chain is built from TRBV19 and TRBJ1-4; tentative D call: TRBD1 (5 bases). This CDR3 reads CASSGGVGANEKLFF. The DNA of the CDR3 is TGTGCCTCCTCAGGCGGGGTAGGGGCTAATGAAAAACTGTTTTTT.